Sequencing of this TCR beta chain was carried out in a study of T-cell reconstitution after alpha-beta-depleted transplantation in children. After removal of 6 bases from V and 2 bases from J, the junction contained 9 bases not matched to a gene. In germline, CDR1 is SEHNR, CDR2 FQNEAQ (reference sequence). This CDR3 region has 16 residues. Study outcomes and limitations: When one year had passed after transplant, most T-cell counts and diversity came from newly produced T cells. From surviving recipient T cells and thymic progenitors came the high day-60 TCRbeta diversity observed in some patients.

The TCRbeta library was prepared with unique molecular identifiers. One entry per CDR3 protein results from TCRdb running MiXCR on the PCR reads. The sample contains about a million distinct CDR3 sequences, about 29% of which appear only once. With respect to this clonotype: Its antigen is not known.

This TCR was sampled from a boy in the first two years of life who had a stem cell transplant for SCID, so the T cells may come from the graft donor. V gene TRBV7-9 combines with J gene TRBJ2-3; 9 bases fit TRBD2. The sample was PBMCs, mostly from graft donor cells, taken 360 days after TCRalphabeta/CD19-depleted stem cell transplant. The CDR3 bases are TGTGCCAGCAGGGCAAAAGCGGGGGGACCCACAGATACGCAGTATTTT. Translated: CASRAKAGGPTDTQYF.